One sample yielded the 29 T cell receptor beta chains listed below, sequenced in a study of OX40 agonist ivuxolimab in advanced cancers. Sequencing was performed with immunoSEQ multiplex PCR; in TCRdb, only in-frame clones are kept and a portion is missing. The sample consists of fewer than 55,000 clones, under 90% of them appearing once. This specimen consisted of CD4+ or CD8+ T cells sorted from blood, obtained in a trial of the OX40 agonist ivuxolimab. The receptors shown here come from an adult with an advanced solid tumor such as melanoma, head and neck, liver or kidney cancer.

The rearrangement links TRBV7-9 to TRBJ2-7; D remains ambiguous. V lost 1 base and J 6 bases, leaving 10 bases between the germline ends. The CDR3 is 13 residues long. Germline lookup yields CDR1 SEHNR and CDR2 FQNEAQ (reference sequence). The CDR3 region is CASSLVIQSEQYF. CDR3 sequence (DNA): TGTGCCAGCAGCTTAGTCATCCAGAGCGAGCAGTACTTC.

This clone was seen just once. The chain uses TRBV7-9 and TRBJ1-3; 7 nucleotides align to TRBD1. This CDR3 region has 15 residues. CDR1 and CDR2 from the germline V gene are SEHNR and FQNEAQ (reference sequence). Losses at the gene ends were 2 bases for V and 4 bases for J; bases not matched to a gene: 5. For the CDR3, the DNA is TGTGCCAGCAGCTTAAGACAGGGTACCGGAAACACCATATATTTT. Translation gives CASSLRQGTGNTIYF.

The rearrangement links TRBV19 to TRBJ2-6; 8 bases are a match to TRBD1. Trimming removed 6 bases from V and 4 bases from J; junction bases left unmatched: 20. This CDR3 is 20 amino acids long. Germline V lookup: CDR1 LNHDA, CDR2 SQIVND (reference sequence). DNA of the CDR3: TGTGCCAGTAGCCAATCCCTGGCAGGGGGCGCTTTCTCGGGGGCCAACGTCCTGACTTTC. Translating it yields CASSQSLAGGAFSGANVLTF.

This clone has only one observation. The V gene is TRBV9, the J gene TRBJ1-2; TRBD1 might be the D (6 bases). The CDR3 runs to 14 residues. Trimming shortened V by 3 bases and J by 4 bases, and 13 bases separated the two germline ends. CDR1 is SGDLS and CDR2 is YYNGEE in the germline V gene. DNA for the CDR3: TGTGCCAGCAGCGAGGGGGGTGTCGGCTATGGCTACACCTTC. Protein sequence: CASSEGGVGYGYTF. Supplemented by reference TRBV9 and TRBJ1-2, the full variable domain reads DSGVTQTPKHLITATGQRVTLRCSPRSGDLSVYWYQQSLDQGLQFLIQYYNGEERAKGNILERFSAQQFPDLHSELNLSSLELGDSALYFCASSEGGVGYGYTFGSGTRLTVV.

The chain carries TRBV5-5 and TRBJ2-4; D is possibly TRBD2 (6 bases). This CDR3 has 17 residues. V shed 1 base and J shed 0 bases, with 14 bases lying between them. CDR1 SGHKS and CDR2 YYEKEE come from the germline V gene (reference sequence). The CDR3 region has the DNA TGTGCCAGCAGCTTGTCCGGCGGGGAACTAGCCAAAAACATTCAGTACTTC. The encoded protein is CASSLSGGELAKNIQYF.

V and J are TRBV4-2 and TRBJ1-4; D remains unclear. The length of the CDR3 is 17 residues. Trimming stripped 1 base from V and 8 bases from J, with 20 bases between. CDR1 is LGHNA and CDR2 is YNFKEQ in the germline V gene. The CDR3 region has the DNA TGTGCCAGCAGCCAAGTAACGTCACAGCCCGAGGGAGAAAAACTGTTTTTT. This sequence encodes CASSQVTSQPEGEKLFF.

The chain links TRBV6-6 to TRBJ2-7; 11 bases match TRBD2. The ends lost 6 bases at V and 2 bases at J; junction bases unmatched: 6. Germline values: CDR1 MNHNY, CDR2 SVGAGI (reference sequence). The CDR3 has 15 amino acids. Written as DNA, the CDR3 is TGTGCCAGCAGAAAGGGACTAGCGGATACCTACGAGCAGTACTTC. Translated: CASRKGLADTYEQYF.

The V and J genes are TRBV23-1 and TRBJ1-6, with unresolved D. TRBV23-1 is an ORF for which the function is uncertain. V was clipped by 3 bases and J by 9 bases, with 18 bases between them. This CDR3 comprises 16 residues. DNA of the CDR3: TGCGCCAGCAGTCATCCCCGGACCCTAATTGGTTCACCCCTCCACTTT. This codes for CASSHPRTLIGSPLHF.

This clone was seen only a few times. CDR3 sequence reads: CASSPSQGPDTQYF. The CDR3, as DNA: TGTGCCAGCTCACCAAGCCAGGGTCCAGATACGCAGTATTTT. This chain connects TRBV18 to TRBJ2-3, with TRBD1 as a possible D gene (5 bases). Looked up from germline, CDR1 is KGHSH and CDR2 is LQKENI. The CDR3 is made up of 14 amino acids. Trimming stripped 2 bases from V and 4 bases from J, with 10 bases between.

This clone appeared a few times. The chain recombines TRBV28 with TRBJ2-7; perhaps TRBD2 as D (5 bases). V shed 3 bases and J shed 0 bases, with 15 bases lying between them. The CDR3 extends over 16 amino acids. CDR1 is MDHEN and CDR2 is SYDVKM in the germline V gene. CDR3 loop: CASSFNDYLSSYEQYF. The CDR3 DNA follows: TGTGCCAGCAGTTTCAATGACTACTTAAGCTCCTACGAGCAGTACTTC.

The chain recombines TRBV10-3 with TRBJ2-3; TRBD1 agrees at 8 bases. The germline CDR1 and CDR2 sequences are ENHRY and SYGVKD. With 6 bases clipped from V and 4 bases from J, the junction kept 9 bases outside the gene matches. The CDR3 runs to 15 residues. The CDR3 here is CAIRVTGGRADTQYF. For the CDR3, the DNA is TGTGCCATCAGGGTAACAGGGGGGCGAGCAGATACGCAGTATTTT.

CDR3 DNA sequence: TGTGCCACCAGCAGGGGACAGTACCAAGAGACCCAGTACTTC. Translation gives CATSRGQYQETQYF. The V gene is TRBV15, the J gene TRBJ2-5, with 7 bases fitting TRBD1. CDR3 length: 14 amino acids. Germline V gives CDR1 LNHNV, CDR2 YYDKDF (reference sequence). The ends lost 3 bases at V and 0 bases at J; junction bases unmatched: 1.

This clone was recorded a few times. The rearrangement links TRBV7-2 to TRBJ2-5, with D perhaps assigned TRBD1 or TRBD2 (5 bases each). Germline V CDR1 and CDR2: SGHTA, FQGNSA. With 5 bases removed from V and 5 bases from J, the gap between germline ends came to 15 bases. The CDR3 extends over 14 amino acids. This CDR3 reads CASSAQGVSETQYF. The CDR3, as DNA: TGTGCCAGCAGCGCGCAGGGAGTATCCGAGACCCAGTACTTC.

This clone has a handful of counts. CDR3 in DNA: TGTGCCAGCAGCCGGAGTTGGACTGAAGCTTTCTTT. As protein: CASSRSWTEAFF. V gene TRBV28 combines with J gene TRBJ1-1; D gene unclear. CDR1 and CDR2 (germline): MDHEN, SYDVKM. The CDR3 runs to 12 residues. Trimming took 6 bases from V and 5 from J, leaving 10 bases between them. The complete variable domain, with remaining parts taken from reference TRBV28 and TRBJ1-1, reads DVKVTQSSRYLVKRTGEKVFLECVQDMDHENMFWYRQDPGLGLRLIYFSYDVKMKEKGDIPEGYSVSREKKERFSLILESASTNQTSMYLCASSRSWTEAFFGQGTRLTVV.

The sample holds a few counts of this clone. J is TRBJ2-2 and V is TRBV5-1; D is possibly TRBD2 (5 bases). The CDR3 extends over 15 amino acids. The germline V gene encodes CDR1 SGHRS and CDR2 YFSETQ. V shed 3 bases and J shed 7 bases, with 16 bases lying between them. The CDR3, as DNA: TGCGCCAGCAGCTGGAGGTCGGGTCCGCTCGGGGAGCTGTTTTTT. Protein sequence: CASSWRSGPLGELFF.

The rearrangement uses TRBV6-6 and TRBJ1-4; 9 nucleotides align to TRBD1. Losses at the gene ends were 6 bases for V and 8 bases for J; bases not matched to a gene: 7. Looked up from germline, CDR1 is MNHNY and CDR2 is SVGAGI (reference sequence). The CDR3 spans 14 residues. The CDR3 is CASRPQGAGEKLFF. The CDR3 DNA sequence: TGTGCCAGCAGACCACAGGGGGCCGGGGAAAAACTGTTTTTT.

This clone was recorded a few times. J is TRBJ2-3 and V is TRBV5-8, with D uncertain. V was trimmed by 4 bases and J by 6 bases, leaving 9 bases between them. This CDR3 is built from 12 residues. CDR1 SGHTS and CDR2 YDEGEE come from the germline V gene. CDR3 loop: CASSPYADTQYF. CDR3 nucleotide sequence: TGTGCCAGCAGCCCTTACGCGGATACGCAGTATTTT.

The chain has TRBV29-1 and TRBJ1-4; tentatively, D is TRBD1 (6 bases). Trimming pared 6 bases from V and 8 bases from J, leaving 13 bases between. The germline gives CDR1 SQVTM, CDR2 ANQGSEA. The CDR3 length is 12 residues. As DNA, the CDR3 is TGCAGCGTGGGGGCGGTCCGCGAAAAACTGTTTTTT. It is translated as CSVGAVREKLFF. The whole variable domain, filled in from reference TRBV29-1 and TRBJ1-4, reads SAVISQKPSRDICQRGTSLTIQCQVDSQVTMMFWYRQQPGQSLTLIATANQGSEATYESGFVIDKFPISRPNLTFSTLTVSNMSPEDSSIYLCSVGAVREKLFFGSGTQLSVL.

The rearrangement uses TRBV7-9 and TRBJ1-5, with 11 bases fitting TRBD1. J lost 3 bases, V lost 3 bases, and 4 bases had no gene match. The germline gives CDR1 SEHNR, CDR2 FQNEAQ (reference sequence). The CDR3 is made up of 16 amino acids. Here the CDR3 reads CASSLGTGGYNQPQHF. The DNA for the CDR3 is TGTGCCAGCAGCTTGGGGACAGGGGGATACAATCAGCCCCAGCATTTT.

This chain links TRBV7-8 with TRBJ2-5, with a possible D match to TRBD2 (5 bases). Germline values: CDR1 SGHVS, CDR2 FQNEAQ. The CDR3 has 13 amino acids. The V end was cut by 3 bases, the J end by 1 base, with 6 bases between. CDR3 in amino acids: CASSFGSQETQYF. CDR3 nucleotides: TGTGCCAGCAGCTTTGGGAGCCAAGAGACCCAGTACTTC.

This clone appeared a single time. CDR3: CASSISSNEKVQYF. The CDR3 DNA reads as TGTGCCAGTAGCATATCCAGCAACGAGAAGGTGCAGTACTTC. This sequence joins TRBV19 and TRBJ2-7, with D unclear. The CDR3 totals 14 residues. Between the trimmed V and J ends, which lost 6 bases and 9 bases, there was a span of 21 bases. Germline values: CDR1 LNHDA, CDR2 SQIVND (reference sequence).

The rearrangement joins TRBV6-1 to TRBJ2-2; D gene unclear. Trimming took 1 base from V and 0 from J, leaving 6 bases between them. Germline-derived CDR1 and CDR2 are MNHNS and SASEGT. The CDR3 is 15 amino acids. The CDR3 DNA reads TGTGCCAGCAGTGAAGGTCGGACGAACACCGGGGAGCTGTTTTTT. Translated: CASSEGRTNTGELFF.

This clone was observed a single time. The V gene is TRBV6-1, the J gene TRBJ2-5, with 7 nucleotides matching TRBD1. V lost 5 bases to trimming and J lost 7 bases; unmatched junction nucleotides: 13. The CDR3 length is 15 residues. Germline lookup yields CDR1 MNHNS and CDR2 SASEGT. CDR3 protein: CASSRDSRESGTQYF. The CDR3, as DNA: TGTGCCAGCAGTCGGGACAGCCGAGAGTCAGGGACCCAGTACTTC.

This clone was recorded only once. V is TRBV28 and J is TRBJ2-5, with 10 bases that match TRBD1. V gave up 2 bases and J gave up 0 bases; unmatched junction bases: 6. This CDR3 comprises 17 residues. Germline loops: CDR1 MDHEN, CDR2 SYDVKM. This CDR3 reads CASSLRDRGYDQETQYF. CDR3 DNA sequence: TGTGCCAGCAGTTTAAGGGACAGGGGTTACGACCAAGAGACCCAGTACTTC.

The chain recombines TRBV5-1 with TRBJ1-1, with D maybe TRBD1 (5 bases). The CDR3 totals 16 residues. Germline CDR1 is SGHRS and CDR2 is YFSETQ. V lost 4 bases, J lost 1 base, and 17 bases lay in between. The CDR3 reads CASSLDSASGNTEAFF. In nucleotides, the CDR3 is TGCGCCAGCAGCCTCGACAGCGCGAGTGGGAACACTGAAGCTTTCTTT.

This clone occurred a few times. The gene calls are TRBV5-5 and TRBJ2-1; D uncertain. The CDR3 is 12 amino acids. The V gene's germline CDR1 is SGHKS and CDR2 YYEKEE (reference sequence). The V gene lost 4 bases and the J gene lost 12 bases, with 14 bases spanning the gap. The CDR3: CASSTGSRRQFF. CDR3 DNA: TGTGCCAGCAGCACGGGCTCAAGGAGGCAGTTCTTC.

V is TRBV10-1 and J is TRBJ1-4; TRBD1 is a possible D gene (5 bases). Germline V gene lookup returns CDR1 WNHNN and CDR2 SYGVQD (reference sequence). Trimming pared 6 bases from V and 5 bases from J, leaving 13 bases between. This CDR3 comprises 14 residues. CDR3 residues: CASSDGTGNEKLFF. The CDR3 DNA follows: TGCGCCAGCAGCGACGGGACGGGGAATGAAAAACTGTTTTTT.

The count of this clone is one. The chain uses TRBV6-1 and TRBJ2-7; TRBD2 aligns across 8 bases. Germline V lookup: CDR1 MNHNS, CDR2 SASEGT. V was pared by 6 bases and J by 2 bases, with 9 bases of the junction left unmatched. This CDR3 spans 15 amino acids. The CDR3 here is CASRDFSGKTYEQYF. The CDR3 DNA reads TGTGCCAGCAGGGATTTTAGCGGGAAAACCTACGAGCAGTACTTC.

The V gene is TRBV9, the J gene TRBJ1-4, with D uncertain. Germline V gene sequence: CDR1 SGDLS, CDR2 YYNGEE. This CDR3 contains 17 residues. Trimming took 4 bases from V and 0 from J, leaving 16 bases between them. The CDR3 region is CASSPGNTHATNEKLFF. DNA of the CDR3: TGTGCCAGCAGCCCTGGGAACACCCACGCAACTAATGAAAAACTGTTTTTT. Looking up the rest from reference TRBV9 and TRBJ1-4 gives the full variable domain: DSGVTQTPKHLITATGQRVTLRCSPRSGDLSVYWYQQSLDQGLQFLIQYYNGEERAKGNILERFSAQQFPDLHSELNLSSLELGDSALYFCASSPGNTHATNEKLFFGSGTQLSVL.